This passage covers 31 T cell receptor beta chains from one sample sequenced in a study of CD8 T cells in Susac syndrome. After extraction with the RNeasy kit, roughly 0.45 to 1 ug of the RNA was reverse transcribed using random hexamers. TCRdb called the immunoSEQ multiplex PCR reads again in MiXCR, with one record for every CDR3 protein. This table holds some 150,000 distinct CDR3 sequences, approximately 93% found once. Material: CD8+ T cells from PBMCs. Receptor source: a human donor with multiple sclerosis.

The chain employs TRBV25-1 and TRBJ2-1, with unresolved D. Trimming took off 3 bases at V and 9 bases at J, with 12 bases between the two ends. Germline V lookup: CDR1 MGHDK, CDR2 SYGVNS. The CDR3 runs to 13 residues. Here the CDR3 DNA reads TGTGCCAGCAGTGAGAGGCTCTGGGGTGAGCAGTTCTTC. Translating it yields CASSERLWGEQFF.

This rearrangement joins TRBV28 to TRBJ1-1; D is uncertain. The CDR3 totals 14 residues. Trimming cost V 2 bases and J 7 bases, with 14 bases left between them. From germline, CDR1 is MDHEN and CDR2 SYDVKM. The CDR3 is CASSLPGNEGEAFF. CDR3 DNA: TGTGCCAGCAGTTTACCTGGGAATGAGGGTGAAGCTTTCTTT.

This clonotype was seen a single time. The chain uses TRBV7-9 and TRBJ2-7; a possible D gene is TRBD1 (5 bases). Trimming stripped 5 bases from V and 3 bases from J, with 8 bases between. CDR1 is SEHNR and CDR2 is FQNEAQ in the germline V gene (reference sequence). The length of the CDR3 is 12 residues. The CDR3 DNA is TGTGCCAGCAGCGGGGCGGACTACGAGCAGTACTTC. It codes for CASSGADYEQYF.

This chain links TRBV19 with TRBJ2-1, with a weak D call TRBD2 (5 bases). CDR3 length: 17 amino acids. CDR1 and CDR2 (germline): LNHDA, SQIVND (reference sequence). V was cut by 3 bases and J by 0 bases, with 15 bases left in between. The CDR3 is CASSIKSRRSSYNEQFF. The DNA for the CDR3 is TGTGCCAGTAGTATCAAGTCGCGGAGGAGCTCCTACAATGAGCAGTTCTTC.

Only a few counts were recorded for this clonotype. V is TRBV4-3 and J is TRBJ2-5; D assignment may be TRBD1 or TRBD2 (5 bases each). Germline values: CDR1 LGHNA, CDR2 YSLEER. This CDR3 region has 13 residues. V was cut by 6 bases and J by 1 base, with 9 bases left in between. The CDR3 sequence: CASSSGLQETQYF. CDR3 nucleotide sequence: TGCGCCAGCAGTTCGGGGCTCCAAGAGACCCAGTACTTC.

The V call is TRBV13, the J call TRBJ2-7, with TRBD1 identical over 8 bases. The CDR3 sequence is 16 residues long. V was clipped by 0 bases and J by 3 bases; unmatched bases: 7. The germline V gene has CDR1 PRHDT and CDR2 FYEKMQ (reference sequence). The CDR3: CASSLGSARGLYEQYF. DNA for the CDR3: TGTGCCAGCAGCTTAGGCTCGGCCAGGGGGCTCTACGAGCAGTACTTC.

The V gene is TRBV2, the J gene TRBJ2-4; 7 positions agree with TRBD1. CDR3 length: 16 amino acids. CDR1 and CDR2 (germline): SNHLY, FYNNEI. V dropped 6 bases and J dropped 0; count of bases not matched to a gene: 8. CDR3 protein: CASRLSQGEAKNIQYF. The CDR3, as DNA: TGTGCCAGCAGACTTTCTCAGGGGGAAGCCAAAAACATTCAGTACTTC. The full variable domain, with the rest looked up from reference TRBV2 and TRBJ2-4, is EPEVTQTPSHQVTQMGQEVILRCVPISNHLYFYWYRQILGQKVEFLVSFYNNEISEKSEIFDDQFSVERPDGSNFTLKIRSTKLEDSAMYFCASRLSQGEAKNIQYFGAGTRLSVL.

This clonotype was seen only a few times. The gene calls are TRBV13 and TRBJ2-5; TRBD1 matches 8 bases. Germline V gene sequence: CDR1 PRHDT, CDR2 FYEKMQ (reference sequence). V shed 5 bases, J shed 5 bases, and the junction held 7 bases outside the gene matches. This CDR3 region has 14 residues. The CDR3, as DNA: TGTGCCAGCAGCCTACGGACAGGGAAGGAGACCCAGTACTTC. The encoded protein is CASSLRTGKETQYF.

This chain links TRBV20-1 with TRBJ2-3, with D unclear. Trimming left V 2 bases short and J 2 bases short, with 11 bases between. CDR1 is DFQATT and CDR2 is SNEGSKA in the germline V gene (reference sequence). CDR3 length equals 14 residues. The CDR3, as DNA: TGCAGTGCTAGATACGTAGTTCCCACAGATACGCAGTATTTT. Residues: CSARYVVPTDTQYF.

As concerns this clonotype: The germline gene is not matched at one end of the junction; a read error may be the cause. This chain uses TRBV29-1 with TRBJ2-2; the D gene is possibly TRBD1 (6 bases). Germline V gene sequence: CDR1 SQVTM, CDR2 ANQGSEA. The CDR3 contains 12 residues. CDR3 region: CSVEDRGGLRSF. CDR3 bases: TGCAGCGTTGAAGATAGAGGGGGTCTCCGATCTTTT.

J is TRBJ2-3 and V is TRBV7-9; D remains ambiguous. There are 14 residues in the CDR3. In germline, CDR1 is SEHNR, CDR2 FQNEAQ (reference sequence). V was trimmed by 1 base and J by 2 bases, leaving 7 bases between them. The CDR3 region is CASSLEVVTDTQYF. Written as DNA, the CDR3 is TGTGCCAGCAGCTTAGAGGTAGTCACAGATACGCAGTATTTT.

The V gene is TRBV24-1, the J gene TRBJ2-3; the match to TRBD1 covers 11 bases. The germline gives CDR1 KGHDR, CDR2 SFDVKD. This CDR3 contains 14 residues. V lost 10 bases and J lost 5; bases outside the gene matches: 7. The CDR3 DNA follows: TGTGCCACGCAGGACAGGGGGCAATTAGATACGCAGTATTTT. Translating it yields CATQDRGQLDTQYF.

The J gene is TRBJ2-1, the V gene TRBV7-2, with 14 bases aligning to TRBD2. The CDR3 runs 19 residues. V lost 5 bases, J lost 1 base, and 10 bases stayed unmatched. Per germline, CDR1 SGHTA and CDR2 FQGNSA. DNA for the CDR3: TGTGCCAGCAGCCACAGGGGACTAGCGGGGGCGGATTCCTACAATGAGCAGTTCTTC. Amino acid sequence: CASSHRGLAGADSYNEQFF.

The chain couples TRBV13 to TRBJ2-7, with 8 bases lining up with TRBD2. This CDR3 has 16 amino acids. Germline V CDR1 and CDR2: PRHDT, FYEKMQ (reference sequence). J gave up 4 bases and V 5 bases, and 13 bases lay outside the gene matches. The CDR3 nucleotides are TGTGCCAGCAGCGGAGGCGGGGGGCAGGGTAGGTACGAGCAGTACTTC. It translates to CASSGGGGQGRYEQYF.

V gene TRBV9 combines with J gene TRBJ1-4; possibly TRBD1 for D (6 bases). Germline values: CDR1 SGDLS, CDR2 YYNGEE. Trimming took off 4 bases at V and 6 bases at J, with 13 bases between the two ends. The CDR3 covers 14 residues. The CDR3 reads CASSSGGRDEKLFF. In DNA, the CDR3 is TGTGCCAGCAGCTCGGGGGGCCGGGATGAAAAACTGTTTTTT.

The CDR3 region is CASSGQAGTDTQYF. The CDR3 nucleotides are TGTGCCAGCAGTGGACAGGCTGGCACAGATACGCAGTATTTT. This rearrangement joins TRBV6-4 to TRBJ2-3; TRBD1 is a possible D gene (6 bases). The V end was cut by 4 bases, the J end by 1 base, with 9 bases between. Germline values: CDR1 MRHNA, CDR2 SNTAGT. This CDR3 contains 14 residues.

The chain combines TRBV2 with TRBJ2-1, with 11 positions matching TRBD2. The V gene end was trimmed by 4 bases and the J gene end by 7 bases; junction bases not matched to a gene: 6. Germline V gene lookup returns CDR1 SNHLY and CDR2 FYNNEI. The CDR3 is made up of 15 amino acids. In nucleotides, the CDR3 is TGTGCCAGCAGTGCGGTAGCGGGGGGGTGGAATGAGCAGTTCTTC. Its protein is CASSAVAGGWNEQFF.

This sequence joins TRBV6-6 and TRBJ2-3; possibly TRBD1 for D (6 bases). Per the germline V gene, CDR1 is MNHNY and CDR2 is SVGAGI (reference sequence). The ends were cut back, 5 bases at V and 3 bases at J, with 12 bases in the middle. The CDR3 runs 14 residues. CDR3 loop: CASSRSTGTDTQYF. In nucleotides, the CDR3 is TGTGCCAGCAGTCGGAGCACAGGGACAGATACGCAGTATTTT.

The chain links TRBV3-1 to TRBJ2-7, with D perhaps matching TRBD2 (6 bases). CDR1 and CDR2 (germline): LGHDT, YNNKEL (reference sequence). The germline V and J ends were trimmed by 0 bases and 3 bases, with 15 bases remaining between them. CDR3 length equals 16 residues. CDR3 residues: CASSQDGSGYYYEQYF. CDR3 nucleotide sequence: TGTGCCAGCAGCCAAGATGGTAGCGGATACTACTACGAGCAGTACTTC.

The chain carries TRBV30 and TRBJ2-7, with D perhaps matching TRBD1 (6 bases). Germline assignment: CDR1 GTSNPN and CDR2 SVGIG (reference sequence). The CDR3 loop spans 11 amino acids. V shed 1 base and J shed 6 bases, with 7 bases lying between them. CDR3 protein: CAWSGGLEQYF. The CDR3 DNA reads TGTGCCTGGAGTGGGGGGCTCGAGCAGTACTTC.

The chain combines TRBV4-3 with TRBJ2-7, with D perhaps TRBD2 (5 bases). The CDR3 is 15 residues long. Between the trimmed V and J ends, which lost 1 base and 0 bases, there was a span of 10 bases. Germline V gives CDR1 LGHNA, CDR2 YSLEER. For the CDR3, the DNA is TGCGCCAGCAGCCAAGTGAGAGGGCGCTCCTACGAGCAGTACTTC. Its translation: CASSQVRGRSYEQYF.

The chain links TRBV11-2 to TRBJ2-1; D is tentatively TRBD1 or TRBD2 (6 bases each). Trimming cost V 3 bases and J 15 bases, with 12 bases left between them. Germline V gene sequence: CDR1 SGHAT, CDR2 FQNNGV. The CDR3 covers 11 residues. The CDR3 reads CASSLGGWRFF. In DNA, the CDR3 is TGTGCCAGCAGCTTGGGGGGCTGGCGGTTCTTC. Based on the CDR3 plus reference TRBV11-2 and TRBJ2-1, the full variable domain is EAGVAQSPRYKIIEKRQSVAFWCNPISGHATLYWYQQILGQGPKLLIQFQNNGVVDDSQLPKDRFSAERLKGVDSTLKIQPAKLEDSAVYLCASSLGGWRFFGPGTRLTVL.

This sequence joins TRBV7-9 and TRBJ2-7; 9 nucleotides align to TRBD1. In germline, CDR1 is SEHNR, CDR2 FQNEAQ (reference sequence). Germline trimming cut 4 bases from V and 0 bases from J; bases unmatched to any gene: 4. The CDR3 has 15 residues. This chain's CDR3 is CASSSTGGPSYEQYF. The CDR3 DNA is TGTGCCAGCAGCTCGACAGGGGGGCCCTCCTACGAGCAGTACTTC.

The V gene is TRBV5-1, the J gene TRBJ2-1; TRBD2 agrees at 12 bases. This CDR3 contains 16 residues. CDR1 is SGHRS and CDR2 is YFSETQ in the germline V gene. J was trimmed by 8 bases and V by 1 base; bases with no gene match: 7. The DNA of the CDR3 is TGCGCCAGCAGCTTGAAACCTAGCGGGGGGGCCTATGAGCAGTTCTTC. It encodes CASSLKPSGGAYEQFF.

The chain carries TRBV25-1 and TRBJ2-7, with D possibly matching TRBD2 (5 bases). The CDR3 is 14 amino acids. Trimming removed 2 bases from V and 2 bases from J, with 10 bases in between. The germline V gene has CDR1 MGHDK and CDR2 SYGVNS. For the CDR3, the DNA is TGTGCCAGCAGTGAACGGGGTGCGGCCTACGAGCAGTACTTC. Encoded protein: CASSERGAAYEQYF.

The chain couples TRBV6-4 to TRBJ2-2; no firm D call. The CDR3 has 13 amino acids. CDR1 is MRHNA, CDR2 SNTAGT, per germline. Trimming pared 0 bases from V and 3 bases from J, leaving 2 bases between. CDR3 loop: CASSDSDTGELFF. The DNA of the CDR3 is TGTGCCAGCAGTGACTCGGACACCGGGGAGCTGTTTTTT.

This chain uses TRBV30 with TRBJ1-2; D is possibly TRBD1 (5 bases). The CDR3 length is 13 residues. V was clipped by 5 bases and J by 8 bases, with 18 bases between them. Germline CDR1 is GTSNPN and CDR2 is SVGIG (reference sequence). CDR3 coding DNA: TGTGCCTGGGGGCAGGGCTCGGCTTCGGGCTACACCTTC. Translation gives CAWGQGSASGYTF. Supplemented by reference TRBV30 and TRBJ1-2, the full variable domain reads SQTIHQWPATLVQPVGSPLSLECTVEGTSNPNLYWYRQAAGRGLQLLFYSVGIGQISSEVPQNLSASRPQDRQFILSSKKLLLSDSGFYLCAWGQGSASGYTFGSGTRLTVV.

The rearrangement joins TRBV30 to TRBJ2-7, with D unresolved. The CDR3 loop spans 13 amino acids. Germline V gene sequence: CDR1 GTSNPN, CDR2 SVGIG (reference sequence). V was cut by 0 bases and J by 1 base, with 7 bases left in between. The CDR3 DNA sequence: TGTGCCTGGAGTGTGGGTAGTTCCTACGAGCAGTACTTC. Protein: CAWSVGSSYEQYF.

The chain joins TRBV20-1 to TRBJ1-2; 9 nucleotides match TRBD1. This CDR3 region has 13 residues. With V trimmed by 7 bases and J by 4 bases, 7 bases remained unmatched. The germline V gene has CDR1 DFQATT and CDR2 SNEGSKA (reference sequence). CDR3 amino acids: CSGLDRGSYGYTF. The CDR3 region has the DNA TGCAGTGGCCTGGACAGGGGCTCCTATGGCTACACCTTC.

CDR3 amino acids: CSADSRYGGYTF. CDR3 DNA: TGCAGCGCCGACAGTCGCTATGGCGGCTACACCTTC. The chain carries TRBV29-1 and TRBJ1-2; tentative D call: TRBD1 (5 bases). Trimming stripped 7 bases from V and 8 bases from J, with 17 bases between. The germline V gene encodes CDR1 SQVTM and CDR2 ANQGSEA. The CDR3 has 12 residues.

The gene calls are TRBV3-1 and TRBJ2-7; D not resolved. This CDR3 is built from 16 residues. V gave up 3 bases and J gave up 3 bases, with 18 bases separating them. Germline assignment: CDR1 LGHDT and CDR2 YNNKEL (reference sequence). The CDR3 DNA reads TGTGCCAGCAGCCACCTCCCACCGGGTTTCGGCTACGAGCAGTACTTC. This encodes CASSHLPPGFGYEQYF.